The present TCR beta chain was sequenced within a study of cytomegalovirus exposure and HLA in healthy donors. Findings of the study overall: Among TCR beta chains, those listed as cytomegalovirus-associated numbered around 180. Some V segments, including TRBV6-2 and TRBV6-3, were excluded as indistinguishable. Most TCR beta V segments were productive about 87% or about 30% of the time in an earlier analysis.

The study ran its PCR with 60 Vbeta and 13 Jbeta primers. The method was immunoSEQ multiplex PCR; TCRdb's version includes in-frame clones alone and lacks a portion of them. This repertoire shows 150,000 to 200,000 clones, about 75% found once; its top ten account for roughly 12%. This clone was seen only a few times. The target antigen is unknown. CDR3 length: 18 amino acids. V gave up 3 bases and J gave up 3 bases; unmatched junction bases: 14. Per germline, CDR1 MGHRA and CDR2 YSYEKL. Sequences were obtained from PBMCs. The clonotype was recovered from a man aged 18 to 29 in good health and CMV-seropositive. The chain recombines TRBV4-1 with TRBJ2-4, with TRBD1 identical over 7 bases. Here the CDR3 reads CASSHIFRQGSDKNIQYF. CDR3 DNA sequence: TGCGCCAGCAGCCATATTTTCCGACAGGGCAGTGACAAAAACATTCAGTACTTC.